These T cell receptor beta chains were read from a single sample in a study of cytomegalovirus exposure and HLA in healthy donors. TCRdb's table, derived via immunoSEQ multiplex PCR, lists solely in-frame clones and lacks some. The sample holds a few hundred thousand clones, 75% to 90% seen once. The sample taken for sequencing was PBMCs. All receptors come from a girl aged 2-10 years in good health and CMV-seronegative. CDR3s include the opening cysteine and the closing phenylalanine or tryptophan. A D gene is named only where the DNA matches it firmly. A clone size is listed for some rows: how often the clone was seen (once, few, many), or a class if it is expanded.

size: -; V: TRBV5-5; J: TRBJ2-2; D: -; CDR3: CASSPFVPVNGELFF; DNA: TGTGCCAGCAGCCCCTTCGTTCCGGTAAACGGGGAGCTGTTTTTT
size: -; V: TRBV28; J: TRBJ1-1; D: -; CDR3: CASSYRVGTEAFF; DNA: TGTGCCAGCAGTTACAGGGTCGGCACTGAAGCTTTCTTT
size: few; V: TRBV2; J: TRBJ2-1; D: TRBD2; CDR3: CASASSGTYNEQFF; DNA: TGTGCCAGCGCCTCTAGCGGGACATACAATGAGCAGTTCTTC
size: -; V: TRBV5-1; J: TRBJ2-3; D: TRBD1; CDR3: CASSLEGARTDTQYF; DNA: TGCGCCAGCAGCTTGGAGGGGGCGCGAACAGATACGCAGTATTTT
size: -; V: TRBV28; J: TRBJ2-2; D: TRBD2; CDR3: CASSFPSGRADTGELFF; DNA: TGTGCCAGCAGTTTTCCTAGCGGGAGGGCGGACACCGGGGAGCTGTTTTTT
size: -; V: TRBV27; J: TRBJ2-5; D: -; CDR3: CASSRPGSVKTQYF; DNA: TGTGCCAGCAGCCGACCTGGGAGCGTTAAGACCCAGTACTTC
size: -; V: TRBV5-6; J: TRBJ1-5; D: TRBD1; CDR3: CASSLGQGSNQPQHF; DNA: TGTGCCAGCAGCTTGGGACAGGGAAGCAATCAGCCCCAGCATTTT
size: -; V: TRBV9; J: TRBJ2-1; D: -; CDR3: CASSVGGRGALYNEQFF; DNA: TGTGCCAGCAGCGTAGGGGGCCGCGGGGCCCTATACAATGAGCAGTTCTTC
size: -; V: TRBV6-6; J: TRBJ2-2; D: -; CDR3: CASSSLDGGGELFF; DNA: TGTGCCAGCAGTTCCCTCGATGGCGGCGGGGAGCTGTTTTTT
size: few; V: TRBV6-1; J: TRBJ2-5; D: TRBD2; CDR3: CASSGGLEGATQYF; DNA: TGTGCCAGCAGTGGAGGACTAGAAGGAGCGACCCAGTACTTC
size: few; V: TRBV13; J: TRBJ2-3; D: -; CDR3: CASSFEGRQDTQYF; DNA: TGTGCCAGCAGCTTCGAGGGAAGGCAAGATACGCAGTATTTT
size: -; V: TRBV7-9; J: TRBJ1-6; D: TRBD1; CDR3: CASSPTGQTNSPLHF; DNA: TGTGCCAGCAGCCCGACGGGACAGACAAATTCACCCCTCCACTTT
size: once; V: TRBV7-2; J: TRBJ2-2; D: TRBD2; CDR3: CASSLELAGGAGELFF; DNA: TGTGCCAGCAGCTTAGAACTAGCGGGAGGAGCGGGGGAGCTGTTTTTT
size: -; V: TRBV25-1; J: TRBJ2-7; D: TRBD1; CDR3: CASRVGTGQKYEQYF; DNA: TGTGCCAGCAGGGTAGGGACAGGACAAAAATACGAGCAGTACTTC
size: -; V: TRBV29-1; J: TRBJ2-7; D: TRBD1; CDR3: CSATGAYEQYF; DNA: TGCAGCGCGACAGGGGCCTACGAGCAGTACTTC
size: once; V: TRBV9; J: TRBJ2-1; D: -; CDR3: CASSVVSGSEQFF; DNA: TGTGCCAGCAGCGTAGTTTCCGGGAGTGAGCAGTTCTTC
size: -; V: TRBV5-6; J: TRBJ1-2; D: -; CDR3: CASSEAHRYGYTF; DNA: TGTGCCAGCAGCGAGGCCCACCGATATGGCTACACCTTC
size: -; V: TRBV5-4; J: TRBJ1-4; D: -; CDR3: CASGRGPEKLFF; DNA: TGTGCCAGCGGCCGGGGTCCTGAAAAACTGTTTTTT
size: -; V: TRBV4-1; J: TRBJ2-7; D: -; CDR3: CASSLQGEDYEQYF; DNA: TGCGCCAGCAGCCTTCAGGGGGAGGATTACGAGCAGTACTTC
size: -; V: TRBV27; J: TRBJ2-5; D: -; CDR3: CASSFTEGGTQYF; DNA: TGTGCCAGCAGTTTCACAGAGGGTGGGACCCAGTACTTC
size: -; V: TRBV4-1; J: TRBJ2-7; D: -; CDR3: CASSQDWAAAYEQYF; DNA: TGCGCCAGCAGCCAAGACTGGGCTGCAGCCTACGAGCAGTACTTC
size: -; V: TRBV5-1; J: TRBJ2-1; D: -; CDR3: CASSLTVPNEQFF; DNA: TGCGCCAGCAGCTTGACGGTGCCCAATGAGCAGTTCTTC
size: -; V: TRBV6-1; J: TRBJ2-3; D: -; CDR3: CASSDTLDTQYF; DNA: TGTGCCAGCAGTGACACTCTGGATACGCAGTATTTT
size: -; V: TRBV4-2; J: TRBJ2-1; D: -; CDR3: CASSSTVYNEQFF; DNA: TGTGCCAGCAGCAGTACAGTTTACAATGAGCAGTTCTTC
size: -; V: TRBV28; J: TRBJ1-5; D: -; CDR3: CATHPQVGQPQHF; DNA: TGTGCCACCCACCCACAGGTTGGGCAGCCCCAGCATTTT
size: -; V: TRBV29-1; J: TRBJ2-7; D: -; CDR3: CSVDWALDGYEQYF; DNA: TGCAGCGTTGATTGGGCTCTTGATGGCTACGAGCAGTACTTC
size: -; V: TRBV25-1; J: TRBJ2-7; D: -; CDR3: CASSEGHYEQYF; DNA: TGTGCCAGCAGTGAGGGACACTACGAGCAGTACTTC
size: -; V: TRBV28; J: TRBJ2-5; D: -; CDR3: CASSSSPGWSTQYF; DNA: TGTGCCAGCAGCTCTTCGCCCGGGTGGTCGACCCAGTACTTC
size: -; V: TRBV7-9; J: TRBJ2-7; D: TRBD2; CDR3: CATLAGSSYEQYF; DNA: TGTGCCACTCTAGCGGGGTCCTCCTACGAGCAGTACTTC
size: -; V: TRBV10-3; J: TRBJ1-5; D: -; CDR3: CAISSTLFWPQHF; DNA: TGTGCCATCAGCTCGACTTTATTTTGGCCCCAGCATTTT
size: -; V: TRBV7-9; J: TRBJ2-7; D: TRBD2; CDR3: CASTPPGTSGTYEQYF; DNA: TGTGCCAGCACCCCACCCGGGACTAGCGGGACCTACGAGCAGTACTTC
size: -; V: TRBV28; J: TRBJ1-5; D: -; CDR3: CASTLHRNQPQHF; DNA: TGTGCCAGCACTCTTCACAGGAATCAGCCCCAGCATTTT
size: -; V: TRBV11-2; J: TRBJ2-7; D: -; CDR3: CASSLVGDYEQYF; DNA: TGTGCCAGCAGCTTAGTAGGAGACTACGAGCAGTACTTC
size: -; V: TRBV5-7; J: TRBJ1-4; D: -; CDR3: CASSFVQGFEKLFF; DNA: TGTGCCAGCAGCTTTGTTCAGGGTTTCGAAAAACTGTTTTTT
size: -; V: TRBV6-5; J: TRBJ1-5; D: TRBD1; CDR3: CASSLQGARQPQHF; DNA: TGTGCCAGCAGTTTGCAGGGGGCGAGGCAGCCCCAGCATTTT
size: -; V: TRBV7-3; J: TRBJ2-1; D: TRBD2; CDR3: CASSPMTSIVGYNEQFF; DNA: TGTGCCAGCAGCCCTATGACTAGCATTGTTGGCTACAATGAGCAGTTCTTC
size: -; V: TRBV4-1; J: TRBJ2-7; D: TRBD2; CDR3: CASKPTSGGSYEQYF; DNA: TGCGCCAGCAAACCGACTAGCGGGGGCTCCTACGAGCAGTACTTC
size: -; V: TRBV5-4; J: TRBJ1-6; D: -; CDR3: CASSLDSSPLHF; DNA: TGTGCCAGCAGCTTGGACTCATCACCCCTCCACTTT
size: -; V: TRBV6-5; J: TRBJ2-7; D: TRBD1; CDR3: CASSYSKQGAGYEQYF; DNA: TGTGCCAGCAGTTACTCGAAACAGGGGGCAGGGTACGAGCAGTACTTC
size: -; V: TRBV5-6; J: TRBJ2-5; D: TRBD2; CDR3: CASSFGTIQETQYF; DNA: TGTGCCAGCAGCTTCGGGACTATCCAAGAGACCCAGTACTTC
size: once; V: TRBV19; J: TRBJ1-6; D: TRBD1; CDR3: CASRRPGQLNSPLHF; DNA: TGTGCCAGTAGGCGGCCGGGACAGCTTAATTCACCCCTCCACTTT
size: few; V: TRBV14; J: TRBJ1-2; D: -; CDR3: CASSQAITGGDGYTF; DNA: TGTGCCAGCAGCCAAGCAATAACAGGAGGGGATGGCTACACCTTC
size: -; V: TRBV28; J: TRBJ1-2; D: -; CDR3: CASSPQAYYGYTF; DNA: TGTGCCAGCAGTCCACAGGCATACTATGGCTACACCTTC
size: -; V: TRBV6-1; J: TRBJ2-3; D: TRBD1; CDR3: CASSARDRGLGTQYF; DNA: TGTGCCAGCAGTGCCCGGGACAGGGGCCTGGGTACGCAGTATTTT
size: -; V: TRBV7-9; J: TRBJ2-3; D: -; CDR3: CASSSLRTSTDTQYF; DNA: TGTGCCAGCAGCTCCTTGCGGACTAGCACAGATACGCAGTATTTT
size: once; V: TRBV4-2; J: TRBJ2-7; D: -; CDR3: CASSPETSASGYEQYF; DNA: TGTGCCAGCAGCCCCGAGACATCAGCTTCGGGGTACGAGCAGTACTTC
size: -; V: TRBV6-4; J: TRBJ2-3; D: TRBD2; CDR3: CASSGNSGGDTDTQYF; DNA: TGTGCCAGCAGTGGAAATAGCGGGGGTGACACAGATACGCAGTATTTT
size: few; V: TRBV19; J: TRBJ1-1; D: -; CDR3: CASSPLSGDTEAFF; DNA: TGTGCCAGTAGTCCTCTGAGCGGTGACACTGAAGCTTTCTTT
size: -; V: TRBV5-1; J: TRBJ2-7; D: TRBD1; CDR3: CASSYGTGVMGEQYF; DNA: TGCGCCAGCAGCTACGGGACAGGGGTTATGGGCGAGCAGTACTTC
size: -; V: TRBV27; J: TRBJ2-1; D: -; CDR3: CASTLDSRGNEQFF; DNA: TGTGCCAGCACCCTGGACAGCCGCGGCAATGAGCAGTTCTTC
size: -; V: TRBV6-1; J: TRBJ1-2; D: -; CDR3: CASSPATGRVYTF; DNA: TGTGCCAGCAGCCCGGCTACAGGGCGTGTCTACACCTTC
size: few; V: TRBV30; J: TRBJ2-1; D: -; CDR3: CAWRATGYNEQFF; DNA: TGTGCCTGGAGAGCGACTGGCTACAATGAGCAGTTCTTC
size: -; V: TRBV7-9; J: TRBJ1-1; D: -; CDR3: CASSLGSRETEAFF; DNA: TGTGCCAGCAGCTTAGGGTCCAGGGAAACTGAAGCTTTCTTT
size: -; V: TRBV28; J: TRBJ2-1; D: TRBD2; CDR3: CASSLASGGRSEQFF; DNA: TGTGCCAGCAGTTTAGCGTCAGGCGGGAGAAGTGAGCAGTTCTTC